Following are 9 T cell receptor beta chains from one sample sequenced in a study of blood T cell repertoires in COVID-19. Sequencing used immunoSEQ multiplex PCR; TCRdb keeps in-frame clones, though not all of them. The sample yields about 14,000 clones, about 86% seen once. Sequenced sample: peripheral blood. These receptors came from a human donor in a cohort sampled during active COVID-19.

The CDR3 reads CASSLEPGQGVFEQYF. In nucleotides, the CDR3 is TGCGCCAGCAGCTTGGAACCGGGACAGGGGGTTTTCGAGCAGTACTTC. J is TRBJ2-7 and V is TRBV5-1, with TRBD1 matching over 11 bases. The CDR3 runs to 16 residues. Germline V gene lookup returns CDR1 SGHRS and CDR2 YFSETQ. With 0 bases clipped from V and 6 bases from J, the junction kept 8 bases outside the gene matches.

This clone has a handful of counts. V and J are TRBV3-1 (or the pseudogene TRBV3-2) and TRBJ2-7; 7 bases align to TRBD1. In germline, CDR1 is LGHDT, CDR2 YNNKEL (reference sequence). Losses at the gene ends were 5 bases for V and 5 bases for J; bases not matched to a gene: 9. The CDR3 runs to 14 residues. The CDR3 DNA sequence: TGTGCCAGCAGCTACACGCAACAGGGGAACGAGCAGTACTTC. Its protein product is CASSYTQQGNEQYF.

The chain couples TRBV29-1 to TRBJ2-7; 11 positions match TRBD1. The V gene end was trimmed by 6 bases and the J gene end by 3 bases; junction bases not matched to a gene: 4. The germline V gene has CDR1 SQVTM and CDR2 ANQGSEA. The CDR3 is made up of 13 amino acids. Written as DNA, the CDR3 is TGCAGCGTGCCCGGGACAGGGGGCTACGAGCAGTACTTC. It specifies CSVPGTGGYEQYF.

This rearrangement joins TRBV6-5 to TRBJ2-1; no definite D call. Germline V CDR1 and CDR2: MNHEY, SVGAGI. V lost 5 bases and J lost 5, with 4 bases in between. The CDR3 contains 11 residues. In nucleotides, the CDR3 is TGTGCCAGCAGTACAAACAATGAGCAGTTCTTC. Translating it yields CASSTNNEQFF.

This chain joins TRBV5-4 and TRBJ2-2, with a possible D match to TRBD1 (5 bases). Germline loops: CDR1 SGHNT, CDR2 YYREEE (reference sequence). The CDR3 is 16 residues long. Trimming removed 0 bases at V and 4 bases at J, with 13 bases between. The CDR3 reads CASSLAGHSLTGELFF. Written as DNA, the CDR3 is TGTGCCAGCAGCTTGGCCGGACATTCCCTCACCGGGGAGCTGTTTTTT.

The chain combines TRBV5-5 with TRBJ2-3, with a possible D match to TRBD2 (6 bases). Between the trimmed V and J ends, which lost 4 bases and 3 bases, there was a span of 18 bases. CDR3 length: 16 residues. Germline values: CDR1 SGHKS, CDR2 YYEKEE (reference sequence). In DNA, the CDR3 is TGTGCCAGCAGCGCGAGCGGGTTGTTAGGGACAGATACGCAGTATTTT. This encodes CASSASGLLGTDTQYF.

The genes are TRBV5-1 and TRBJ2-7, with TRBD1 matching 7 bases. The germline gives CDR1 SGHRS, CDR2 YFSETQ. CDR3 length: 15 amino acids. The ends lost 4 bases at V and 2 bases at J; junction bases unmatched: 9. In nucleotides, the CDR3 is TGCGCCAGCAGCCCCGGGACAGCGGCGACCTACGAGCAGTACTTC. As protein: CASSPGTAATYEQYF.

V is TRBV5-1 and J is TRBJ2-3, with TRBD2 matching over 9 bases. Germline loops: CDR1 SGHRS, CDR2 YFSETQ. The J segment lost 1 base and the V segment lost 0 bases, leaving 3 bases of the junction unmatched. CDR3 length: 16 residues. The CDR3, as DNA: TGCGCCAGCAGCTTGGTGACTAGCGGCCGCACAGATACGCAGTATTTT. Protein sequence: CASSLVTSGRTDTQYF.

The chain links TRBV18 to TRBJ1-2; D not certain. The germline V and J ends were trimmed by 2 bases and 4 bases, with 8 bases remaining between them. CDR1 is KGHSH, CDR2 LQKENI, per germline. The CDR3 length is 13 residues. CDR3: CASSPGGSYGYTF. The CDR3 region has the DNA TGTGCCAGCTCACCAGGAGGGTCCTATGGCTACACCTTC.